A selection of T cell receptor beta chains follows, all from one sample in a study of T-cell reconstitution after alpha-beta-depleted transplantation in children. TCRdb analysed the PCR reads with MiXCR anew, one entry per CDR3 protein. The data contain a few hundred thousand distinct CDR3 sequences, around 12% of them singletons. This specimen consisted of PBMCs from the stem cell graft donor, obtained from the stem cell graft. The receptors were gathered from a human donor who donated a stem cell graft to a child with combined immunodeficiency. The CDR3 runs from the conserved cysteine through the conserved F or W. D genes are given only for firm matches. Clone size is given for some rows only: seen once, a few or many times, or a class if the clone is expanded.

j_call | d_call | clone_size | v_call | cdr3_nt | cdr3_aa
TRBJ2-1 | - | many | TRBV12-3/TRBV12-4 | TGTGCCAGCACAATCGGCGGAGGGCACTCCTACAATGAGCAGTTCTTC | CASTIGGGHSYNEQFF
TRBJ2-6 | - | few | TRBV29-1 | TGCAGCGTTGAAGTGTGGGGGAACGGGGCCAACGTCCTGACTTTC | CSVEVWGNGANVLTF
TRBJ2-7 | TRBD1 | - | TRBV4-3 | TGCGCCAGCAGCCAAGGGGGACAGGGCGCCGACGAGCAGTACTTC | CASSQGGQGADEQYF
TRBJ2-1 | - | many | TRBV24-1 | TGTGCCACCAGCGCGACACTTTACAATGAGCAGTTCTTC | CATSATLYNEQFF
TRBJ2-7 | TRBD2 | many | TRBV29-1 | TGCAGCGTATTAGCGGGAGCGTACTACGAGCAGTACTTC | CSVLAGAYYEQYF
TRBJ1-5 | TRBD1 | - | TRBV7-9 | TGTGCCAGCAGCCCAACAGGGGACCAGCCCCAGCATTTT | CASSPTGDQPQHF
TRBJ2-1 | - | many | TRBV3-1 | TGTGCCAGCAGCCAAGATGGCGGTAGCACGAGTGAGCAGTTCTTC | CASSQDGGSTSEQFF
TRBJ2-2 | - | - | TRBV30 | TGTGCCTGGGGGAACACCGGGGAGCTGTTTTTT | CAWGNTGELFF
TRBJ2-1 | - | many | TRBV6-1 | TGTGCCAGCAGCCCTACCAGGTCTAGATCCGTGCATGAGCAGTTCTTC | CASSPTRSRSVHEQFF
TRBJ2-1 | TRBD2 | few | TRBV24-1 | TGTGCCACCAGTGACAGCGGGAGACTAGCGTACAATGAGCAGTTCTTC | CATSDSGRLAYNEQFF
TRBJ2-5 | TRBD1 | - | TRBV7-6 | TGTGCCTCCGACAGGGGACAAGAGACCCAGTACTTC | CASDRGQETQYF
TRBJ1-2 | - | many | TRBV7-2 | TGTGCCAGCAGCTTTACTCAGGCGTCCTATGGCTACACCTTC | CASSFTQASYGYTF
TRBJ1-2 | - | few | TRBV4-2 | TGTGCCAGCAGCCAGATGGGCGGCCAAGTAGGCTACACCTTC | CASSQMGGQVGYTF
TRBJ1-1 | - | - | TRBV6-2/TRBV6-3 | TGTGCCAGCAGTTACAAGGAGAACACTGAAGCTTTCTTT | CASSYKENTEAFF
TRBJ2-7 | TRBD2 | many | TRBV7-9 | TGTGCCAGCAGCTTCGTCACTCTAGCGGGATGGGAGCAGTACTTC | CASSFVTLAGWEQYF
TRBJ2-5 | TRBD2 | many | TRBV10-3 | TGTGCCATCAGTGGGCTAGCGGGCAAAGAGACCCAGTACTTC | CAISGLAGKETQYF
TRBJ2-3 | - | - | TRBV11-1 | TGTGCCAGCAGCACCGATGGGATTCGGGGAGATACGCAGTATTTT | CASSTDGIRGDTQYF
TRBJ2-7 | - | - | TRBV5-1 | TGCGCCAGCAGCTTGAGGATCTTTGCTACCGGGTCCTACGAGCAGTACTTC | CASSLRIFATGSYEQYF
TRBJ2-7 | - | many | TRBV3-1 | TGTGCCAGCAGCGAGGGGTCGCGGAACTACGAGCAGTACTTC | CASSEGSRNYEQYF
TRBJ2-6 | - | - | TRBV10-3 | TGTGCCATCAGTGACTACTCAGGCTCTGGGGCCAACGTCCTGACTTTC | CAISDYSGSGANVLTF
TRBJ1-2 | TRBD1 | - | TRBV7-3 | TGTGCCAGCAGCCAGACCGGGACAGGGGTCTATGGCTACACCTTC | CASSQTGTGVYGYTF
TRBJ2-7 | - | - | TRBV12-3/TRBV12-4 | TGTGCCAGCAGTTCTCGAGGCCACGAGCAGTACTTC | CASSSRGHEQYF
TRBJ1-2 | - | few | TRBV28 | TGTGCCAGCAGTCGAGGACAGTACGGAAACTATGGCTACACCTTC | CASSRGQYGNYGYTF
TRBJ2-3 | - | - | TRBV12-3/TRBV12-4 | TGTGCCAGCAGTCCTGTGGGGCAGGTCACAGATACGCAGTATTTT | CASSPVGQVTDTQYF
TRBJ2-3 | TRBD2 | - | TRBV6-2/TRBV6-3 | TGTGCCAGCAGTTACGTTATTAGCGGGGGGGCCTATAGCGAGGCAGATACGCAGTATTTT | CASSYVISGGAYSEADTQYF
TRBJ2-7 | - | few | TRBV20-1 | TGCAGTGCTAGAAGCAGGTGGGCCTACGAGCAGTACTTC | CSARSRWAYEQYF
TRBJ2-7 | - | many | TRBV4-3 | TGCGCCAGCAGCCAAGAGGACGGTTACGAGCAGTACTTC | CASSQEDGYEQYF
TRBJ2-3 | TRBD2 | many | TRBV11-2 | TGTGCCAGCAGCTTAACGGGACTAGCTTCAGATACGCAGTATTTT | CASSLTGLASDTQYF
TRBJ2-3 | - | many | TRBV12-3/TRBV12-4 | TGTGCCAGCAGCCTCCCGGGGTCCGATACGCAGTATTTT | CASSLPGSDTQYF
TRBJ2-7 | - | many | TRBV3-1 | TGTGCCAGCAGCCAAGATCCGAGGGAGACCGTTCCGTACTTC | CASSQDPRETVPYF
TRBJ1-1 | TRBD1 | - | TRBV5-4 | TGTGCCAGCAGCTTGCACAGGGGAAGGCGCACTGAAGCTTTCTTT | CASSLHRGRRTEAFF
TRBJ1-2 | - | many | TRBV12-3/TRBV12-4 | TGTGCCAGCAGTCCGGACGGAATTCAGGGCTATGGCTACACCTTC | CASSPDGIQGYGYTF
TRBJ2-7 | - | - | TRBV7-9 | TGTGCCAGCAGCTCCTCTGGGGTATACTCCTACGAGCAGTACTTC | CASSSSGVYSYEQYF
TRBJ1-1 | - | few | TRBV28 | TGTGCCAGCTTAGGTATAACTGAAGCTTTCTTT | CASLGITEAFF
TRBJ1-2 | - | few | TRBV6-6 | TGTGCCAGCACCAAGGGGGTGAACTATGGCTACACCTTC | CASTKGVNYGYTF
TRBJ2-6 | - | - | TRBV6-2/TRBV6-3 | TGTGCCACCTCTCTCTCTGGGGCCAACGTCCTGACTTTC | CATSLSGANVLTF
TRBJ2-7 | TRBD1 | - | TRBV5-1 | TGCGCCAGCAGCTTGTACAGGGGGGAATACGAGCAGTACTTC | CASSLYRGEYEQYF
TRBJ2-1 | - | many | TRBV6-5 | TGTGCCAGCAGTTACAAGGCGGGGTTTGTGGGAGAGCAGTTCTTC | CASSYKAGFVGEQFF
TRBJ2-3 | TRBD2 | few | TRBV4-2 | TGTGCCAGCAGTGGAGCGGGGGGCGGTACAGATACGCAGTATTTT | CASSGAGGGTDTQYF
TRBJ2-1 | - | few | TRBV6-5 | TGTGCCAGCAGTTACGGGATCAGGGGCGATGAGCAGTTCTTC | CASSYGIRGDEQFF
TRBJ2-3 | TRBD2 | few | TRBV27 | TGTGCCAGCAGTTTAGGGGCCTTGGGTAGCGGGGGCAGCACAGATACGCAGTATTTT | CASSLGALGSGGSTDTQYF
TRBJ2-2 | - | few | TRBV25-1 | TGTGCCAGCACCCCGAGAGGAGTCGGGGAGCTGTTTTTT | CASTPRGVGELFF
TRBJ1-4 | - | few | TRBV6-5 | TGTGCCAGCAGTCATCGAACTGAGGGGGAAAAACTGTTTTTT | CASSHRTEGEKLFF
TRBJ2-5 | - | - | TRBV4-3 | TGCGCCAGCAGCCCCGCGGGAAAGGTCGTAGAGACCCAGTACTTC | CASSPAGKVVETQYF
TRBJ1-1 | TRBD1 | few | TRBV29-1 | TGCAGCGTTTATACCCGGGACAGGGGTGTAGGTGAAGCTTTCTTT | CSVYTRDRGVGEAFF
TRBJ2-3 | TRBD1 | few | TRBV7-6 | TGTGCCAGCAGCTCCTCACAGGGGGCGCGATGGGATACGCAGTATTTT | CASSSSQGARWDTQYF
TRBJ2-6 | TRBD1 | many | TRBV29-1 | TGCAGCGTCGCGACAGGGTCTGGGGCCAACGTCCTGACTTTC | CSVATGSGANVLTF
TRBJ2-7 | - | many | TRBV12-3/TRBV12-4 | TGTGCCAGCAGTTTTCTAGACGGGAGCGAGCAGTACTTC | CASSFLDGSEQYF
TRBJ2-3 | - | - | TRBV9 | TGTGCCAGCAGCCCGCCTGAGGCAGATACGCAGTATTTT | CASSPPEADTQYF
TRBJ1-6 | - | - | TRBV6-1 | TGTGCCAGCAGCCAATCCTATAATTCACCCCTCCACTTT | CASSQSYNSPLHF
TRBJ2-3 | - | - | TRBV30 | TGTGCCTGGAGTGTAGGAGACGCTACGCAGTATTTT | CAWSVGDATQYF
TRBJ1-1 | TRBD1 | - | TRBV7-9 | TGTGCCAGCAGCAATACCGACAGGGGTCTCACTGAAGCTTTCTTT | CASSNTDRGLTEAFF
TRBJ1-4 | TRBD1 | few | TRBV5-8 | TGTGCCAGCAGCTGGGACAGGGGTGAAAAACTGTTTTTT | CASSWDRGEKLFF
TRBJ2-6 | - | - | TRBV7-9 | TGTGCCATCTCTCGGTTTTCGCCTGGGGCCAACGTCCTGACTTTC | CAISRFSPGANVLTF
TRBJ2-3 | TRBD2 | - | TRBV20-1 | TGCAGTGCTAGGGATTGGACTAGCGGGGGCGCAGATACGCAGTATTTT | CSARDWTSGGADTQYF
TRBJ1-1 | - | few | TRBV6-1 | TGTGCCAGCATACAACTTGGGGCAACTGAAGCTTTCTTT | CASIQLGATEAFF
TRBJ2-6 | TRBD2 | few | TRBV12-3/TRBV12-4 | TGTGCCAGCAGTTTATGGGGTACTAGCGCCCACAACGTCCTGACTTTC | CASSLWGTSAHNVLTF
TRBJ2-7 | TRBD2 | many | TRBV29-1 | TGCAGCGCCTTCTCTTCCCAGCGGGAGGGCTACGAGCAGTACTTC | CSAFSSQREGYEQYF